This TCR beta chain was sequenced for a study of human T cells and chemical hapten exposure. Study details: In the sensitization step, 2% DPC was placed on about 2 cm by about 2 cm of upper inner arm skin. Enrolled patients were predominantly female and had alopecia areata, totalis or universalis. Notes on the study in general: The study found that DPC sensitization did not change TCRs above 1 in 1000 frequency.

The length of the CDR3 is 17 residues. V was pared by 6 bases and J by 0 bases, with 10 bases of the junction left unmatched. TCRdb re-derived calls from the RACE reads in MiXCR, one entry per CDR3 protein. Among just under 65,000 distinct CDR3 sequences listed, approximately 11% were seen once. Time point meaning: patch test 3, about 24 weeks after DPC sensitization. Treatment defined: therapeutic diphenylcyclopropenone sensitization with weekly scalp DPC. Unfractionated whole blood yielded total RNA. This clonotype was seen a few times. No antigen is known for it. This chain uses TRBV12-3 or TRBV12-4 with TRBJ2-4, with 8 nucleotides matching TRBD1. The clonotype originates from a woman in her twenties or thirties with alopecia areata. Some clones in this sample may be carry-over from other donors' samples. Sequencing was performed on whole blood, taken in connection with sensitization to the hapten diphenylcyclopropenone (DPC). CDR3 in DNA: TGTGCCAGCAGCCAGACAGGGGCTACACTAGCCAAAAACATTCAGTACTTC. The encoded protein is CASSQTGATLAKNIQYF.